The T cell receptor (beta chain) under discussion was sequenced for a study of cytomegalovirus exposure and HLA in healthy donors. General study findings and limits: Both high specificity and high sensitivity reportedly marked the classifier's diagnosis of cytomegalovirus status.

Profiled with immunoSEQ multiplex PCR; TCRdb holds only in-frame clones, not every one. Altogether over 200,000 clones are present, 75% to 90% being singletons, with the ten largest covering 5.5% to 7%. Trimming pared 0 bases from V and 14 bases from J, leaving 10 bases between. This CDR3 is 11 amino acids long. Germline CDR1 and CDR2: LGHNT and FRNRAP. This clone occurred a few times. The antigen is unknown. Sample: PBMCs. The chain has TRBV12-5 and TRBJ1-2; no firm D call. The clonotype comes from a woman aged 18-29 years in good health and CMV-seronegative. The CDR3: CASGLVPLRTF. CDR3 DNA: TGTGCTAGTGGTTTGGTGCCCCTAAGAACCTTC. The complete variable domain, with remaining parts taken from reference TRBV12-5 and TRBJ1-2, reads DARVTQTPRHKVTEMGQEVTMRCQPILGHNTVFWYRQTMMQGLELLAYFRNRAPLDDSGMPKDRFSAEMPDATLATLKIQPSEPRDSAVYFCASGLVPLRTFGSGTRLTVV.